Described below is a single TCR beta chain sequence and its context. Its specificity is not known. This sample was included in a study of cytomegalovirus exposure and HLA in healthy donors. Turning to the study itself: The study's early data release held about 85 million unique TCRs from HLA-typed donors.

PCR involved 60 Vbeta and 13 Jbeta primers. Measured with immunoSEQ multiplex PCR; TCRdb has only the in-frame clones, and not every one. Here the sample spans some 150,000 clones, roughly four fifths being singletons. Study findings and constraints: Later analysis associated a missense DCLRE1C variant with TCR beta V- and J-gene trimming.

Sequencing used PBMCs. The clonotype originates from a woman aged 30 to 39 in good health and CMV-seropositive.

CDR3 in amino acids: CASSEAGSGDGRVEAFF. The CDR3 nucleotides are TGTGCCAGCAGTGAAGCGGGGTCGGGGGACGGGAGGGTTGAAGCTTTCTTT. The rearrangement links TRBV6-1 to TRBJ1-1; maybe TRBD1 (5 bases). The CDR3 covers 17 residues. Trimming cost V 0 bases and J 7 bases, with 21 bases left between them. CDR1 is MNHNS, CDR2 SASEGT, per germline.